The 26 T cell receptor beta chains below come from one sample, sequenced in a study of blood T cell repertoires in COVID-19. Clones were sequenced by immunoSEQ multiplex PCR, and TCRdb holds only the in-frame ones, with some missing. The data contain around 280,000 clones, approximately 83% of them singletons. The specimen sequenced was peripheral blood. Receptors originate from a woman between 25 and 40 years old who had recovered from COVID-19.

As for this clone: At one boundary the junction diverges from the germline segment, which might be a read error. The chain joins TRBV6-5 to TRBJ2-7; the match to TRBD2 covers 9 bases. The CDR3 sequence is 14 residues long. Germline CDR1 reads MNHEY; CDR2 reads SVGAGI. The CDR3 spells CASRRDSGSYKQYF. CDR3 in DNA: TGTGCCAGCAGACGAGATAGCGGGAGCTACAAGCAGTACTTC.

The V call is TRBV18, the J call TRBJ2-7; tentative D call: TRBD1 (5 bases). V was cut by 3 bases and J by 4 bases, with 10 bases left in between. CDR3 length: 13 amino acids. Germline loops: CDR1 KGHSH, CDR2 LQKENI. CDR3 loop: CASSPRVEYEQYF. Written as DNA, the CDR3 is TGTGCCAGCTCACCCAGGGTGGAGTACGAGCAGTACTTC.

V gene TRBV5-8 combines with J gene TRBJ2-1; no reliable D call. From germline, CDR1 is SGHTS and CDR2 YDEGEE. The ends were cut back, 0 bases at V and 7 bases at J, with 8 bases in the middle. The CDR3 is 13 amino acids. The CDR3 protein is CASSLVMRNEQFF. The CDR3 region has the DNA TGTGCCAGCAGCTTGGTGATGCGTAATGAGCAGTTCTTC.

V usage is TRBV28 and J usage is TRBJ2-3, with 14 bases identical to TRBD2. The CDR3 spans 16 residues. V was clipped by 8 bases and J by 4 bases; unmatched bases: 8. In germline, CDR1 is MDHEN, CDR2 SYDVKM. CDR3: CASEGLAGDKADTQYF. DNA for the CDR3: TGTGCCAGCGAGGGACTAGCGGGAGACAAGGCAGATACGCAGTATTTT.

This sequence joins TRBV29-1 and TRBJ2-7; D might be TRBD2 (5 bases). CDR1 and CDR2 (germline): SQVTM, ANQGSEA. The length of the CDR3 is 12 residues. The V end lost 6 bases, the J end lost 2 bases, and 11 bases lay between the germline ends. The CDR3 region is CSVLTTTYEQYF. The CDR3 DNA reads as TGCAGCGTCCTGACTACCACCTACGAGCAGTACTTC.

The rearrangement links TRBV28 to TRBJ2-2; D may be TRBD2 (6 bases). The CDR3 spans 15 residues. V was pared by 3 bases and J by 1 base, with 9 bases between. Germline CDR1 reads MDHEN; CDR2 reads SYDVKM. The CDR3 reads CASSFGGGNTGELFF. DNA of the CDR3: TGTGCCAGCAGTTTCGGGGGAGGGAACACCGGGGAGCTGTTTTTT.

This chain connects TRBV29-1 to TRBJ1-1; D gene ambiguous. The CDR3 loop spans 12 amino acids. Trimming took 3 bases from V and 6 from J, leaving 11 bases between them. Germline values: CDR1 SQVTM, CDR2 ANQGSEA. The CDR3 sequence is CSVDKERAEAFF. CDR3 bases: TGCAGCGTTGATAAGGAGCGTGCTGAAGCTTTCTTT.

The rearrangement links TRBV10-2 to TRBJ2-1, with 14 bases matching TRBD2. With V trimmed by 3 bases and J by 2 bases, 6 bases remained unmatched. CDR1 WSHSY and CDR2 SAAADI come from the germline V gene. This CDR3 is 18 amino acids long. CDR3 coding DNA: TGCGCCAGCAGTGAACCGACTAGCGGGGGGGCCCCCTACAATGAGCAGTTCTTC. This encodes CASSEPTSGGAPYNEQFF.

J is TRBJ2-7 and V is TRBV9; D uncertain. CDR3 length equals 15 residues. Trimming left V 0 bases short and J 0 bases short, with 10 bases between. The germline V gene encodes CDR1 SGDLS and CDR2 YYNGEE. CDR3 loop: CASSVDSSSSYEQYF. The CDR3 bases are TGTGCCAGCAGCGTAGATAGCAGCAGCTCCTACGAGCAGTACTTC.

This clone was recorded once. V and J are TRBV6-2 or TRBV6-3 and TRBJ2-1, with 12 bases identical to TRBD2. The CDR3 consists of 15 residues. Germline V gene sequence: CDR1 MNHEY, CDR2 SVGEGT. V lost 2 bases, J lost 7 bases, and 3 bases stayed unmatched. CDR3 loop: CASSYTGTSGNEQFF. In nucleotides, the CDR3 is TGTGCCAGCAGTTACACCGGGACTAGCGGGAATGAGCAGTTCTTC.

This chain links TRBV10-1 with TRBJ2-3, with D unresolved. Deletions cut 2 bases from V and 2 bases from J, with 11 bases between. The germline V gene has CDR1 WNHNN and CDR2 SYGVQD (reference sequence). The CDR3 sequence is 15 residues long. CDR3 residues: CASSETTALTDTQYF. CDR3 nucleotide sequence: TGCGCCAGCAGTGAGACTACGGCCCTCACAGATACGCAGTATTTT.

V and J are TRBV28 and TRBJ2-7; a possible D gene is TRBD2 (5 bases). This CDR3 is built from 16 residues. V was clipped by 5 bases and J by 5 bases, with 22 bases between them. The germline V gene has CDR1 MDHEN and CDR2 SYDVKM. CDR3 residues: CASSLGGAVPRDEQYF. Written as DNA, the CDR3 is TGTGCCAGCAGTCTGGGCGGAGCGGTCCCTCGGGACGAGCAGTACTTC. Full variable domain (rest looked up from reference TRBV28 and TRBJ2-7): DVKVTQSSRYLVKRTGEKVFLECVQDMDHENMFWYRQDPGLGLRLIYFSYDVKMKEKGDIPEGYSVSREKKERFSLILESASTNQTSMYLCASSLGGAVPRDEQYFGPGTRLTVT.

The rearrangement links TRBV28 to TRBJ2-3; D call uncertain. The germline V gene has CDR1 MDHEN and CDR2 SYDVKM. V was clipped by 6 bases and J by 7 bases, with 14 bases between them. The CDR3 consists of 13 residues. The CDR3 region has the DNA TGTGCCAGCAGCCCCGCACCTCAGAATACGCAGTATTTT. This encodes CASSPAPQNTQYF. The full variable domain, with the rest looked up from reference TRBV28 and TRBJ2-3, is DVKVTQSSRYLVKRTGEKVFLECVQDMDHENMFWYRQDPGLGLRLIYFSYDVKMKEKGDIPEGYSVSREKKERFSLILESASTNQTSMYLCASSPAPQNTQYFGPGTRLTVL.

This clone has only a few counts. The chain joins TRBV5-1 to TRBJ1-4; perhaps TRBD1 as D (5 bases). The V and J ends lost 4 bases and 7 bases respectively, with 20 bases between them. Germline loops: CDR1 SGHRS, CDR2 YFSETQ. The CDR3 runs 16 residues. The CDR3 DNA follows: TGCGCCAGCAGCCCCTGGGCAGGGAACAGCCGTGAAAAACTGTTTTTT. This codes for CASSPWAGNSREKLFF.

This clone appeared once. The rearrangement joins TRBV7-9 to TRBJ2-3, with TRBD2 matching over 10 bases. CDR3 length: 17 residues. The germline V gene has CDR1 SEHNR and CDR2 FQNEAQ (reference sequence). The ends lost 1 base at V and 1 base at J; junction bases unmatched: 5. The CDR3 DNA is TGTGCCAGCAGCTTAGTTGCAGGGACTAGCGGCACAGATACGCAGTATTTT. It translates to CASSLVAGTSGTDTQYF. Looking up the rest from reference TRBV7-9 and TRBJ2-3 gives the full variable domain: DTGVSQNPRHKITKRGQNVTFRCDPISEHNRLYWYRQTLGQGPEFLTYFQNEAQLEKSRLLSDRFSAERPKGSFSTLEIQRTEQGDSAMYLCASSLVAGTSGTDTQYFGPGTRLTVL.

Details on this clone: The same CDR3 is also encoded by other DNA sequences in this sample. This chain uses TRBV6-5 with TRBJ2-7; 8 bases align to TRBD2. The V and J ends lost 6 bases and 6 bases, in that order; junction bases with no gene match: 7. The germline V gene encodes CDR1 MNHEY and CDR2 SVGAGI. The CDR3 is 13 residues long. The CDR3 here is CASSRGLAGEQYF. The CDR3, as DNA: TGTGCCAGCAGCCGAGGACTAGCCGGCGAGCAGTACTTC.

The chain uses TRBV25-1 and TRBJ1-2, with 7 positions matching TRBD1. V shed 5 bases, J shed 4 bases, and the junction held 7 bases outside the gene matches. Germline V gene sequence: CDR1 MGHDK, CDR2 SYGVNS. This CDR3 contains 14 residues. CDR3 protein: CASSRGDRAYGYTF. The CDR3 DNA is TGTGCCAGCAGTCGAGGAGACAGGGCCTATGGCTACACCTTC.

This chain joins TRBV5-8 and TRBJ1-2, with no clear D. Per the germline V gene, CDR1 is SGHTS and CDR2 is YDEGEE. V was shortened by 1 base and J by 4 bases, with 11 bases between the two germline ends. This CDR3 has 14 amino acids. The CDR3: CASSLHPGPYGYTF. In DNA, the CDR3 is TGTGCCAGCAGCTTGCATCCAGGCCCCTATGGCTACACCTTC.

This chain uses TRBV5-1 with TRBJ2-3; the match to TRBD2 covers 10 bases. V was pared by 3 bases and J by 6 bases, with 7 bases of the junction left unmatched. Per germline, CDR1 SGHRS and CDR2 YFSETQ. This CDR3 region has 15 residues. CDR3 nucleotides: TGCGCCAGCAGCTCGCTAGCGGGGGTCAGGGATACGCAGTATTTT. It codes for CASSSLAGVRDTQYF.

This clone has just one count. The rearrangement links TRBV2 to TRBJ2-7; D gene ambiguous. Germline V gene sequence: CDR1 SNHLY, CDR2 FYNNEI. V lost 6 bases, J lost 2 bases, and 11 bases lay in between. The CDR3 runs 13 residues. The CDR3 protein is CASRYGRTYEQYF. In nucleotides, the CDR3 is TGTGCCAGCAGATATGGGCGTACCTACGAGCAGTACTTC. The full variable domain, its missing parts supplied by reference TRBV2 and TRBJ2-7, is EPEVTQTPSHQVTQMGQEVILRCVPISNHLYFYWYRQILGQKVEFLVSFYNNEISEKSEIFDDQFSVERPDGSNFTLKIRSTKLEDSAMYFCASRYGRTYEQYFGPGTRLTVT.

As DNA, the CDR3 is TGTGCCAGCAGCCAAAGTGGGGACAGGGTTGGCTACACCTTC. Protein product: CASSQSGDRVGYTF. This sequence joins TRBV14 and TRBJ1-2; 9 bases match TRBD1. Germline loops: CDR1 SGHDN, CDR2 FVKESK. The CDR3 runs 14 residues. J lost 7 bases, V lost 2 bases, and 5 bases had no gene match.

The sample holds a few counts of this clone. In nucleotides, the CDR3 is TGTGCCAGCACAGGGGCCCGAGGGAATTCACCCCTCCACTTT. It encodes CASTGARGNSPLHF. The gene calls are TRBV2 and TRBJ1-6, with a tentative D call TRBD1 (6 bases). Germline V gives CDR1 SNHLY, CDR2 FYNNEI. CDR3 length: 14 amino acids. The V end was cut by 7 bases, the J end by 7 bases, with 14 bases between. The full variable domain, completed using reference TRBV2 and TRBJ1-6, is EPEVTQTPSHQVTQMGQEVILRCVPISNHLYFYWYRQILGQKVEFLVSFYNNEISEKSEIFDDQFSVERPDGSNFTLKIRSTKLEDSAMYFCASTGARGNSPLHFGNGTRLTVT.

The CDR3 sequence: CASSSGLVSTDTQYF. CDR3 bases: TGTGCCAGCAGCTCTGGACTCGTTAGCACAGATACGCAGTATTTT. The chain links TRBV5-6 to TRBJ2-3, with D maybe TRBD2 (5 bases). The germline gives CDR1 SGHDT, CDR2 YYEEEE. The CDR3 length is 15 residues. The germline V and J ends were trimmed by 3 bases and 0 bases, with 11 bases remaining between them.

The CDR3 DNA sequence: TGTGCCAGCAGTCCTGGGAGGGGAACAGATACGCAGTATTTT. As protein: CASSPGRGTDTQYF. This chain uses TRBV25-1 with TRBJ2-3; TRBD2 matches at 7 bases. Germline V gives CDR1 MGHDK, CDR2 SYGVNS. The CDR3 is 14 amino acids. V was pared by 5 bases and J by 3 bases, with 5 bases of the junction left unmatched.

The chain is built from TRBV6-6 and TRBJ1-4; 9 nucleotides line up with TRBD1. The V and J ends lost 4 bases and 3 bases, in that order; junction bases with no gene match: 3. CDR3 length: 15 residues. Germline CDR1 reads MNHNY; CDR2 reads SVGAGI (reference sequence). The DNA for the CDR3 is TGTGCCAGCAGTTTGACAGGGGGGCCTAATGAAAAACTGTTTTTT. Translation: CASSLTGGPNEKLFF.

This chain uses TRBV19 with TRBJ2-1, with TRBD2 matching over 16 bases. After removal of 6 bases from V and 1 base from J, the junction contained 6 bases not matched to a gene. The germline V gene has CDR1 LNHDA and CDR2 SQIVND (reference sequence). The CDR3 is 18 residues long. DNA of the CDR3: TGTGCCAGTAGGCCGGGACTAGCGGGGGGGAAATCCTACAATGAGCAGTTCTTC. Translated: CASRPGLAGGKSYNEQFF. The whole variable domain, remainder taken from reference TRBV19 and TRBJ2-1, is DGGITQSPKYLFRKEGQNVTLSCEQNLNHDAMYWYRQDPGQGLRLIYYSQIVNDFQKGDIAEGYSVSREKKESFPLTVTSAQKNPTAFYLCASRPGLAGGKSYNEQFFGPGTRLTVL.